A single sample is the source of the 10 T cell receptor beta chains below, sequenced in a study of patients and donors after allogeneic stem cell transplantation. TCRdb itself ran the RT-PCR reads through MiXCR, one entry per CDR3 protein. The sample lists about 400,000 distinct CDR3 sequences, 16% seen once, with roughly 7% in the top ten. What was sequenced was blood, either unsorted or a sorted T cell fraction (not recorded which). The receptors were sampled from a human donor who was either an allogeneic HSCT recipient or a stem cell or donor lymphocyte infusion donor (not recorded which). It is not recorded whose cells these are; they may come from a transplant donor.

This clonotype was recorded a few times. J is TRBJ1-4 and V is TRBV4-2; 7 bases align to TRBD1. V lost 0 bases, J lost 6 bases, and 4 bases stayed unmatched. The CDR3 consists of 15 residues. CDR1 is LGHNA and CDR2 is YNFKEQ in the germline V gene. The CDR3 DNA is TGTGCCAGCAGCCAAGAGGGTCAGGGGGATGAAAAACTGTTTTTT. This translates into CASSQEGQGDEKLFF.

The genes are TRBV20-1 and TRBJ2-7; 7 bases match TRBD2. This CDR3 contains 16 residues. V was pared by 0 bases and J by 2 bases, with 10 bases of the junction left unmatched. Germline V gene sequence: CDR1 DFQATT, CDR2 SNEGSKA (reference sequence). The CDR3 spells CSARDPGLETAYEQYF. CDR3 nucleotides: TGCAGTGCTAGAGATCCAGGACTAGAAACAGCCTACGAGCAGTACTTC.

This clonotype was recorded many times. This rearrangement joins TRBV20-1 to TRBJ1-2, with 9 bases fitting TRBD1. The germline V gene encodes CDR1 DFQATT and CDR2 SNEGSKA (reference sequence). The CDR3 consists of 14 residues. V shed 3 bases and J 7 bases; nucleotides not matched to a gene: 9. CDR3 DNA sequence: TGCAGTGCTAGGGACAGGGGAATGGTTTCTGGCTACACCTTC. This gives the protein CSARDRGMVSGYTF.

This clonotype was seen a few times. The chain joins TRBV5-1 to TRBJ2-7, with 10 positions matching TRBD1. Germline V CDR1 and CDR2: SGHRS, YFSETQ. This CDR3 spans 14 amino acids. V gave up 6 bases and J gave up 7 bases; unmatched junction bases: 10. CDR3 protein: CASNKGQGTGEQYF. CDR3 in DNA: TGCGCCAGCAATAAGGGACAGGGGACGGGGGAGCAGTACTTC. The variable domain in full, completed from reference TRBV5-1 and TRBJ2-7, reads KAGVTQTPRYLIKTRGQQVTLSCSPISGHRSVSWYQQTPGQGLQFLFEYFSETQRNKGNFPGRFSGRQFSNSRSEMNVSTLELGDSALYLCASNKGQGTGEQYFGPGTRLTVT.

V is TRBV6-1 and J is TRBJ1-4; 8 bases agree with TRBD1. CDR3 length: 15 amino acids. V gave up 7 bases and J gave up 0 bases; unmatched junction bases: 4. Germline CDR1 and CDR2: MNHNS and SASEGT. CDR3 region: CASNEQGATNEKLFF. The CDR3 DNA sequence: TGTGCCAGCAACGAACAGGGGGCAACTAATGAAAAACTGTTTTTT.

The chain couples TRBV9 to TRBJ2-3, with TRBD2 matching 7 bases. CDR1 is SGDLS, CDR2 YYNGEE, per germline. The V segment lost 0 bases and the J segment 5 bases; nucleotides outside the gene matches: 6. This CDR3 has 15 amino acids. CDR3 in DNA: TGTGCCAGCAGCGTAGGGGAGGGATTGGGAGATACGCAGTATTTT. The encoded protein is CASSVGEGLGDTQYF.

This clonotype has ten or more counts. The CDR3 spells CASRPGTKNTGELFF. In nucleotides, the CDR3 is TGCGCCAGCAGACCGGGGACCAAGAACACCGGGGAGCTGTTTTTT. V is TRBV4-3 and J is TRBJ2-2; D might be TRBD1 or TRBD2, each matching 5 bases. The CDR3 extends over 15 amino acids. Deletions cut 6 bases from V and 1 base from J, with 12 bases between. Per the germline V gene, CDR1 is LGHNA and CDR2 is YSLEER.

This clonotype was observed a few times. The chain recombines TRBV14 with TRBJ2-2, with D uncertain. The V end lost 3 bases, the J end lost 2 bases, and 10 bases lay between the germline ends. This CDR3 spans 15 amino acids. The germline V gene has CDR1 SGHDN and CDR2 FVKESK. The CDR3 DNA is TGTGCCAGCAGCCAGCCGACTGGCAACACCGGGGAGCTGTTTTTT. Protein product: CASSQPTGNTGELFF.

CDR3: CASSLAGGWTGELFF. The CDR3 coding sequence is TGCGCCAGCAGCTTAGCGGGAGGTTGGACCGGGGAGCTGTTTTTT. The rearrangement links TRBV5-1 to TRBJ2-2, with TRBD2 matching 9 bases. Trimming at V came to 2 bases and at J to 5 bases, leaving 4 bases not matched to a gene. The CDR3 spans 15 residues. The germline V gene encodes CDR1 SGHRS and CDR2 YFSETQ. Full variable domain (remainder filled in from reference TRBV5-1 and TRBJ2-2): KAGVTQTPRYLIKTRGQQVTLSCSPISGHRSVSWYQQTPGQGLQFLFEYFSETQRNKGNFPGRFSGRQFSNSRSEMNVSTLELGDSALYLCASSLAGGWTGELFFGEGSRLTVL.

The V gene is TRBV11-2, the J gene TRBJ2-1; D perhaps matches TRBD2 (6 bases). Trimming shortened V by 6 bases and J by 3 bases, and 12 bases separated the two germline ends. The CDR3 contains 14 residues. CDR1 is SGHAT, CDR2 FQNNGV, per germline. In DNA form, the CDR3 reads TGTGCCAGCAGAGGGGTCGGGGGCTACAATGAGCAGTTCTTC. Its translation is CASRGVGGYNEQFF.